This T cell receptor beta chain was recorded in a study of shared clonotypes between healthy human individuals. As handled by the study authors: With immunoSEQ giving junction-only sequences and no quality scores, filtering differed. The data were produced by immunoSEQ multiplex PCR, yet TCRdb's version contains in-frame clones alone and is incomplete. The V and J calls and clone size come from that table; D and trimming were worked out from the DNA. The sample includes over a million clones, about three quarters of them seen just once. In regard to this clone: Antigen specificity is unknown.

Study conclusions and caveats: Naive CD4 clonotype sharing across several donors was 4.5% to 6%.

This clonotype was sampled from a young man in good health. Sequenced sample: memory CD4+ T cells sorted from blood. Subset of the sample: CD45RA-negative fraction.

The CDR3 region has the DNA TGTGCCAGCAGCTGGAGGACAGGGAGCACAGATACGCAGTATTTT. It specifies CASSWRTGSTDTQYF. V usage is TRBV11-2 and J usage is TRBJ2-3; 8 bases match TRBD1. Germline trimming cut 4 bases from V and 0 bases from J; bases unmatched to any gene: 3. This CDR3 spans 15 amino acids. Looked up from germline, CDR1 is SGHAT and CDR2 is FQNNGV.